The 23 T cell receptor beta chains listed next were all sequenced from one sample in a study of low-dose radiotherapy and immunotherapy resistance in tumors. Primers used for first-strand cDNA, a TRAV- and TRBV-specific set, covered both alpha and beta chains. TCRs were put through around 20 PCR cycles of amplification with Phusion. A constant-region primer and the V-primer adapter served as the primer pair. TCRdb recomputed calls from the reads with MiXCR, one row per CDR3 protein. The data show about 39,000 distinct CDR3 sequences, less than 25% seen once. Described time point: after trial treatment. Documented treatment: LDRT plus nivolumab, ipilimumab, low-dose cyclophosphamide and aspirin (RACIN trial). The sample consisted of PBMCs, taken after low-dose radiotherapy plus immunotherapy. Receptors originate from a female donor with ovarian cancer.

The chain links TRBV3-1 to TRBJ2-3, with D uncertain. V lost 0 bases, J lost 1 base, and 8 bases lay in between. Germline V lookup: CDR1 LGHDT, CDR2 YNNKEL (reference sequence). The CDR3 is 15 residues long. CDR3 residues: CASSQDGARTDTQYF. CDR3 coding DNA: TGTGCCAGCAGCCAAGACGGAGCTCGCACAGATACGCAGTATTTT.

The chain employs TRBV29-1 and TRBJ2-7; D gene uncertain. The germline gives CDR1 SQVTM, CDR2 ANQGSEA. The CDR3 has 10 residues. The V end lost 0 bases, the J end lost 12 bases, and 9 bases lay between the germline ends. CDR3 coding DNA: TGCAGCGTTGAAGACGCGGTGCGGTACTTC. This encodes CSVEDAVRYF.

On this clonotype: A far larger clone is a single base away, which makes a read error likely. This chain connects TRBV11-2 to TRBJ2-7, with 14 bases identical to TRBD2. V lost 6 bases and J lost 7; bases outside the gene matches: 20. The CDR3 extends over 19 amino acids. The germline V gene encodes CDR1 SGHAT and CDR2 FQNNGV. This CDR3 reads CASRKGTSGRGGSYNEQYF. The CDR3 DNA sequence: TGTGCCAGCAGAAAGGGGACTAGCGGGAGAGGGGGCTCCTACAATGAGCAGTACTTC. The full variable domain, its missing parts supplied by reference TRBV11-2 and TRBJ2-7, is EAGVAQSPRYKIIEKRQSVAFWCNPISGHATLYWYQQILGQGPKLLIQFQNNGVVDDSQLPKDRFSAERLKGVDSTLKIQPAKLEDSAVYLCASRKGTSGRGGSYNEQYFGPGTRLTVT.

At least ten counts were recorded for this clonotype. The rearrangement uses TRBV4-2 and TRBJ2-3; D is perhaps TRBD1 (5 bases). This CDR3 spans 14 amino acids. Trimming stripped 4 bases from V and 3 bases from J, with 11 bases between. The germline V gene encodes CDR1 LGHNA and CDR2 YNFKEQ. CDR3 region: CASSRVGETDTQYF. CDR3 coding DNA: TGTGCCAGCAGCCGGGTAGGGGAAACAGATACGCAGTATTTT.

This clonotype has a handful of counts. The chain links TRBV12-3 or TRBV12-4 to TRBJ2-3; D uncertain. V lost 3 bases and J 3 bases, leaving 4 bases between the germline ends. The CDR3 loop spans 12 amino acids. This chain's CDR3 is CASSFRTDTQYF. CDR3 nucleotide sequence: TGTGCCAGCAGTTTTAGAACAGATACGCAGTATTTT.

This chain joins TRBV9 and TRBJ2-1; no definite D call. This CDR3 is built from 13 residues. The V gene lost 0 bases and the J gene lost 6 bases, with 7 bases spanning the gap. CDR1 and CDR2 from the germline V gene are SGDLS and YYNGEE. In nucleotides, the CDR3 is TGTGCCAGCAGCGTAGGCCATTTCAATGAGCAGTTCTTC. Its protein product is CASSVGHFNEQFF.

This clonotype was detected ten times or more. V usage is TRBV4-2 and J usage is TRBJ2-3, with D unresolved. The V end lost 4 bases, the J end lost 1 base, and 9 bases lay between the germline ends. Germline V gene lookup returns CDR1 LGHNA and CDR2 YNFKEQ. This CDR3 contains 14 residues. For the CDR3, the DNA is TGTGCCAGCAGCCGATCCGACGGCACAGATACGCAGTATTTT. Translation gives CASSRSDGTDTQYF.

This clonotype was picked up many times. The chain employs TRBV2 and TRBJ1-2; maybe TRBD1 (6 bases). Germline lookup yields CDR1 SNHLY and CDR2 FYNNEI. This CDR3 contains 14 residues. Trimming removed 6 bases from V and 4 bases from J, with 15 bases in between. The CDR3 nucleotides are TGTGCCAGCAGGGATCCAGGGGCCAGCTATGGCTACACCTTC. Protein sequence: CASRDPGASYGYTF.

V usage is TRBV4-3 and J usage is TRBJ2-7; a possible D gene is TRBD1 (6 bases). The V and J ends lost 0 bases and 3 bases respectively, with 12 bases between them. The CDR3 length is 15 residues. Germline V gene sequence: CDR1 LGHNA, CDR2 YSLEER. The CDR3 loop reads CASSQELGASYEQYF. CDR3 bases: TGCGCCAGCAGCCAAGAATTGGGGGCTAGCTACGAGCAGTACTTC.

The V call is TRBV2, the J call TRBJ2-7; 11 nucleotides match TRBD1. Trimming removed 7 bases from V and 2 bases from J; junction bases left unmatched: 4. The germline gives CDR1 SNHLY, CDR2 FYNNEI. The CDR3 totals 14 residues. The CDR3 DNA sequence: TGTGCCAGCACCGGACAGGGGGCGACCTACGAGCAGTACTTC. As protein: CASTGQGATYEQYF.

Regarding this clonotype: A far larger clone differs by one base, so this is likely a read error. This chain joins TRBV2 and TRBJ2-7; TRBD2 agrees at 9 bases. The germline V gene has CDR1 SNHLY and CDR2 FYNNEI. V shed 5 bases, J shed 5 bases, and the junction held 10 bases outside the gene matches. This CDR3 spans 15 amino acids. CDR3 bases: TGTGCCAGCAGTCAAGAGGCGGGAGGGCCAGACGAGCAGTACTTC. Encoded protein: CASSQEAGGPDEQYF. The entire variable domain, with the rest obtained from reference TRBV2 and TRBJ2-7, is as follows: EPEVTQTPSHQVTQMGQEVILRCVPISNHLYFYWYRQILGQKVEFLVSFYNNEISEKSEIFDDQFSVERPDGSNFTLKIRSTKLEDSAMYFCASSQEAGGPDEQYFGPGTRLTVT.

Points on this clonotype: A far more abundant clone sits one base away, making this likely a read error. CDR3 in amino acids: CASGTGGYEQFF. For the CDR3, the DNA is TGTGCTAGTGGGACAGGGGGCTACGAGCAGTTCTTC. V is TRBV12-5 and J is TRBJ2-1, with 10 bases identical to TRBD1. The V and J ends lost 6 bases and 10 bases, in that order; junction bases with no gene match: 3. Germline assignment: CDR1 LGHNT and CDR2 FRNRAP. The CDR3 consists of 12 residues. Complete variable domain (other parts from reference TRBV12-5 and TRBJ2-1): DARVTQTPRHKVTEMGQEVTMRCQPILGHNTVFWYRQTMMQGLELLAYFRNRAPLDDSGMPKDRFSAEMPDATLATLKIQPSEPRDSAVYFCASGTGGYEQFFGPGTRLTVL.

This clonotype has a count of ten or more. The gene calls are TRBV18 and TRBJ2-2; possibly TRBD2 for D (6 bases). CDR1 and CDR2 from the germline V gene are KGHSH and LQKENI. This CDR3 has 18 amino acids. Trimming cost V 0 bases and J 1 base, with 15 bases left between them. This CDR3 is CASSPPRAGLGNTGELFF. The CDR3 region has the DNA TGTGCCAGCTCACCACCACGCGCGGGGCTAGGGAACACCGGGGAGCTGTTTTTT.

This clonotype was seen at least ten times. The V and J genes are TRBV6-5 and TRBJ2-1; 7 nucleotides align to TRBD1. Germline CDR1 reads MNHEY; CDR2 reads SVGAGI. Germline trimming cut 5 bases from V and 3 bases from J; bases unmatched to any gene: 4. The CDR3 covers 14 residues. The CDR3 is CASSRDRDYNEQFF. Written as DNA, the CDR3 is TGTGCCAGCAGTCGCGACAGGGACTACAATGAGCAGTTCTTC.

This clonotype appeared many times. V gene TRBV19 combines with J gene TRBJ1-2; 8 bases fit TRBD1. After removal of 6 bases from V and 1 base from J, the junction contained 4 bases not matched to a gene. The CDR3 extends over 14 amino acids. Germline CDR1 and CDR2: LNHDA and SQIVND (reference sequence). CDR3 bases: TGTGCCAGTAGCGGACAGGGTCTTAACTATGGCTACACCTTC. This gives the protein CASSGQGLNYGYTF.

This clonotype was detected ten times or more. The chain combines TRBV5-1 with TRBJ1-1; 12 nucleotides agree with TRBD1. Germline V gene sequence: CDR1 SGHRS, CDR2 YFSETQ. There are 16 residues in the CDR3. V shed 4 bases, J shed 4 bases, and the junction held 8 bases outside the gene matches. CDR3 in DNA: TGCGCCAGCAGCGGGGGACAGGGGGCCTCGGGCACTGAAGCTTTCTTT. Amino acids: CASSGGQGASGTEAFF.

Ten or more counts support this clonotype. The chain has TRBV20-1 and TRBJ2-3; D unclear. CDR3 length: 13 residues. V lost 3 bases, J lost 2 bases, and 9 bases lay in between. Germline CDR1 DFQATT, CDR2 SNEGSKA (reference sequence). The CDR3 loop reads CSASTGFTDTQYF. The CDR3 coding sequence is TGCAGTGCTAGTACCGGTTTCACAGATACGCAGTATTTT.

This clonotype was detected many times. The rearrangement joins TRBV19 to TRBJ1-1; D call uncertain. The CDR3 has 14 residues. Trimming stripped 2 bases from V and 5 bases from J, with 12 bases between. Germline-derived CDR1 and CDR2 are LNHDA and SQIVND (reference sequence). The CDR3 DNA reads as TGTGCCAGTAGTATACGGGTGTCGGGGACTGAAGCTTTCTTT. It translates to CASSIRVSGTEAFF.

This clonotype was found many times. The CDR3 coding sequence is TGCAGCGTTGAGCCCAGATCCGGGGGCAACACCGGGGAGCTGTTTTTT. Protein: CSVEPRSGGNTGELFF. The gene calls are TRBV29-1 and TRBJ2-2; D may match TRBD1 or TRBD2 (6 bases each). V lost 3 bases to trimming and J lost 2 bases, with 16 bases between them. The germline V gene has CDR1 SQVTM and CDR2 ANQGSEA. The CDR3 runs to 16 residues.

This clonotype occurred many times. V is TRBV2 and J is TRBJ2-7; 10 bases line up with TRBD1. Germline V gives CDR1 SNHLY, CDR2 FYNNEI. The J segment lost 6 bases and the V segment lost 6 bases, leaving 11 bases of the junction unmatched. CDR3 length equals 15 residues. CDR3 residues: CASSATGTGVGEQYF. The CDR3 nucleotides are TGTGCCAGCAGCGCTACCGGGACAGGGGTAGGCGAGCAGTACTTC.

This clonotype was picked up many times. V and J are TRBV28 and TRBJ2-3; 9 nucleotides line up with TRBD2. CDR1 is MDHEN and CDR2 is SYDVKM in the germline V gene. V was clipped by 3 bases and J by 5 bases; unmatched bases: 12. The CDR3 consists of 17 residues. CDR3: CASSFLGGGEFRDTQYF. The DNA of the CDR3 is TGTGCCAGCAGTTTTCTCGGCGGGGGGGAGTTTCGAGATACGCAGTATTTT.

This clonotype has at least ten counts. This chain connects TRBV4-1 to TRBJ1-1, with TRBD1 matching over 7 bases. V lost 4 bases, J lost 5 bases, and 4 bases stayed unmatched. Germline CDR1 is MGHRA and CDR2 is YSYEKL. The CDR3 runs to 13 residues. The CDR3 DNA reads as TGCGCCAGCAGCCCACAGGGGTGGACTGAAGCTTTCTTT. It specifies CASSPQGWTEAFF.

The table lists this clonotype with many counts. This chain joins TRBV2 and TRBJ1-1; maybe TRBD1 (5 bases). Between the trimmed V and J ends, which lost 10 bases and 3 bases, there was a span of 12 bases. The CDR3 length is 12 residues. CDR1 is SNHLY, CDR2 FYNNEI, per germline. The CDR3 loop is CATLDIYTEAFF. Written as DNA, the CDR3 is TGTGCCACCTTGGACATTTACACTGAAGCTTTCTTT. Variable domain in full (rest from reference TRBV2 and TRBJ1-1): EPEVTQTPSHQVTQMGQEVILRCVPISNHLYFYWYRQILGQKVEFLVSFYNNEISEKSEIFDDQFSVERPDGSNFTLKIRSTKLEDSAMYFCATLDIYTEAFFGQGTRLTVV.